These 32 T cell receptor beta chains were all obtained from the same sample, sequenced in a study of cytomegalovirus exposure and HLA in healthy donors. Measured with immunoSEQ multiplex PCR; TCRdb has only the in-frame clones, and not every one. This sample yields approximately 57,000 clones, of which about 92% are seen a single time; approximately 5.5% belongs to the top ten. Sequencing was carried out using PBMCs. Receptors were obtained from a woman aged 18 to 35 in good health and CMV-seronegative.

The gene calls are TRBV7-9 and TRBJ2-7; possible D gene TRBD1, 6 bases. Germline CDR1 SEHNR, CDR2 FQNEAQ (reference sequence). The V end lost 5 bases, the J end lost 3 bases, and 11 bases lay between the germline ends. The CDR3 length is 13 residues. The CDR3 nucleotides read TGTGCCAGCAGCCTGGACAGAAACTACGAGCAGTACTTC. This gives the protein CASSLDRNYEQYF.

The rearrangement joins TRBV9 to TRBJ2-1; no clear D. Trimming removed 0 bases at V and 6 bases at J, with 7 bases between. CDR3 length: 13 amino acids. From germline, CDR1 is SGDLS and CDR2 YYNGEE. CDR3 DNA: TGTGCCAGCAGCGTAGGGGCCCGCAATGAGCAGTTCTTC. It specifies CASSVGARNEQFF.

The V and J genes are TRBV6-5 and TRBJ1-5; D gene uncertain. The CDR3 length is 12 residues. CDR1 and CDR2 (germline): MNHEY, SVGAGI. Trimming took off 4 bases at V and 4 bases at J, with 5 bases between the two ends. In nucleotides, the CDR3 is TGTGCCAGCAGTTGGGAGAATCAGCCCCAGCATTTT. As protein: CASSWENQPQHF.

The genes are TRBV7-9 and TRBJ1-4; no clear D gene. Trimming stripped 1 base from V and 14 bases from J, with 17 bases between. This CDR3 has 14 amino acids. Germline assignment: CDR1 SEHNR and CDR2 FQNEAQ (reference sequence). The CDR3 sequence is CASSLDGVPRGLFF. CDR3 bases: TGTGCCAGCAGCTTAGATGGCGTACCTCGAGGCCTGTTTTTT.

The rearrangement uses TRBV7-9 and TRBJ1-5; 7 positions match TRBD1. The CDR3 consists of 14 residues. The germline V gene encodes CDR1 SEHNR and CDR2 FQNEAQ (reference sequence). V was clipped by 7 bases and J by 7 bases; unmatched bases: 10. CDR3 nucleotides: TGTGCCAGCACCTCAGACAGGGAGGCCCAGCCCCAGCATTTT. Its translation: CASTSDREAQPQHF.

In its sample, this clone was seen once. The chain has TRBV19 and TRBJ2-1, with TRBD2 identical over 11 bases. Germline V CDR1 and CDR2: LNHDA, SQIVND (reference sequence). This CDR3 has 15 amino acids. J lost 7 bases, V lost 5 bases, and 7 bases had no gene match. Here the CDR3 reads CASSVLAGVRNEQFF. CDR3 in DNA: TGTGCCAGTAGTGTACTAGCGGGAGTGAGGAATGAGCAGTTCTTC.

In DNA form, the CDR3 reads TGTGCCAGCAGTTACGTAAGGGGGAGTAGTCAGCCCCAGCATTTT. It encodes CASSYVRGSSQPQHF. The chain carries TRBV6-5 and TRBJ1-5; D may be TRBD1 (6 bases). The CDR3 contains 15 residues. Germline V lookup: CDR1 MNHEY, CDR2 SVGAGI. With 2 bases removed from V and 6 bases from J, the gap between germline ends came to 14 bases.

V gene TRBV6-1 combines with J gene TRBJ2-5, with 11 bases lining up with TRBD2. With 5 bases clipped from V and 4 bases from J, the junction kept 3 bases outside the gene matches. Germline V gene lookup returns CDR1 MNHNS and CDR2 SASEGT. The CDR3 is made up of 14 amino acids. The chain's CDR3 is CASSPSGGLETQYF. The CDR3 nucleotides are TGTGCCAGCAGTCCTAGCGGGGGGTTAGAGACCCAGTACTTC.

The DNA of the CDR3 is TGTGCCAGCAGCTTAACTAGCGGAGACGGTAATGAGCAGTTCTTC. Amino acid sequence: CASSLTSGDGNEQFF. This chain joins TRBV7-8 and TRBJ2-1; 8 nucleotides match TRBD2. This CDR3 is built from 15 residues. J was trimmed by 7 bases and V by 2 bases; bases with no gene match: 7. Germline assignment: CDR1 SGHVS and CDR2 FQNEAQ. Combining the CDR3 with reference TRBV7-8 and TRBJ2-1 gives the whole variable domain GAGVSQSPRYKVAKRGQDVALRCDPISGHVSLFWYQQALGQGPEFLTYFQNEAQLDKSGLPSDRFFAERPEGSVSTLKIQRTQQEDSAVYLCASSLTSGDGNEQFFGPGTRLTVL.

The chain couples TRBV14 to TRBJ2-5; 10 nucleotides line up with TRBD2. The CDR3 sequence is 17 residues long. The germline gives CDR1 SGHDN, CDR2 FVKESK. V was clipped by 0 bases and J by 1 base; unmatched bases: 5. CDR3: CASSQDRGLAIQETQYF. The DNA for the CDR3 is TGTGCCAGCAGCCAAGATAGGGGACTAGCGATCCAAGAGACCCAGTACTTC.

The chain carries TRBV7-2 and TRBJ2-3, with 8 positions matching TRBD2. CDR1 and CDR2 from the germline V gene are SGHTA and FQGNSA. V gave up 4 bases and J gave up 8 bases; unmatched junction bases: 11. The CDR3 spans 15 residues. Written as DNA, the CDR3 is TGTGCCAGCAGCTCCTCCCGGGGGGGTCGGAGTACGCAGTATTTT. Amino acids: CASSSSRGGRSTQYF. The whole variable domain, filled in from reference TRBV7-2 and TRBJ2-3, reads GAGVSQSPSNKVTEKGKDVELRCDPISGHTALYWYRQSLGQGLEFLIYFQGNSAPDKSGLPSDRFSAERTGGSVSTLTIQRTQQEDSAVYLCASSSSRGGRSTQYFGPGTRLTVL.

The chain combines TRBV19 with TRBJ1-2; the D is unclear. This CDR3 contains 12 residues. Germline CDR1 is LNHDA and CDR2 is SQIVND (reference sequence). The V and J ends lost 7 bases and 5 bases respectively, with 11 bases between them. The CDR3 protein is CASTLDTYGYTF. In DNA, the CDR3 is TGTGCCAGTACTCTCGACACATATGGCTACACCTTC.

The chain uses TRBV5-4 and TRBJ2-3, with D tentatively TRBD2 (7 bases). Per the germline V gene, CDR1 is SGHNT and CDR2 is YYREEE (reference sequence). V lost 4 bases and J lost 1, with 16 bases in between. The CDR3 runs to 16 residues. The CDR3 nucleotides read TGTGCCAGCAGCCGGCCGGGGGGCATGCGCACAGATACGCAGTATTTT. As protein: CASSRPGGMRTDTQYF.

The rearrangement uses TRBV5-1 and TRBJ2-7; 11 nucleotides align to TRBD1. The CDR3 is 17 residues long. Germline-derived CDR1 and CDR2 are SGHRS and YFSETQ. V was clipped by 3 bases and J by 6 bases; unmatched bases: 14. DNA of the CDR3: TGCGCCAGCAGCTCCAACCCCTCCGGGACAGGGGGAGCCGAGCAGTACTTC. Protein product: CASSSNPSGTGGAEQYF.

The chain employs TRBV21-1 and TRBJ2-3; the listed D gene, TRBD2, was not tested against the DNA. TRBV21-1 is a pseudogene locus. The CDR3 is 15 residues long. In DNA form, the CDR3 reads TGTGCCAGCAGCACTCAGCGGGTTAGGACAGATACGCAGTATTTT. Translating gives CASSTQRVRTDTQYF.

The gene calls are TRBV4-1 and TRBJ1-5, with unresolved D. The CDR3 is made up of 13 amino acids. V lost 0 bases, J lost 7 bases, and 7 bases lay in between. Germline values: CDR1 MGHRA, CDR2 YSYEKL. The CDR3 reads CASSQDLRQPQHF. The CDR3 DNA reads TGCGCCAGCAGCCAAGACCTGAGACAGCCCCAGCATTTT.

A few counts support this clone. The V call is TRBV5-4, the J call TRBJ2-3; TRBD2 matches 7 bases. The CDR3 extends over 16 amino acids. The germline CDR1 and CDR2 sequences are SGHNT and YYREEE (reference sequence). Losses at the gene ends were 5 bases for V and 0 bases for J; bases not matched to a gene: 9. In DNA form, the CDR3 reads TGTGCCAGCAGTAAGAGACTAGCCGTAAGCACAGATACGCAGTATTTT. This translates into CASSKRLAVSTDTQYF.

The chain couples TRBV9 to TRBJ2-3, with 8 bases lining up with TRBD2. Trimming cost V 2 bases and J 0 bases; bases outside gene matches: 11. Germline V gives CDR1 SGDLS, CDR2 YYNGEE. The CDR3 runs to 18 residues. The CDR3 sequence: CASSVYSGGAPSTDTQYF. The CDR3 DNA is TGTGCCAGCAGCGTTTACTCCGGGGGGGCGCCTAGCACAGATACGCAGTATTTT. The variable domain in full, with the rest retrieved from reference TRBV9 and TRBJ2-3, is DSGVTQTPKHLITATGQRVTLRCSPRSGDLSVYWYQQSLDQGLQFLIQYYNGEERAKGNILERFSAQQFPDLHSELNLSSLELGDSALYFCASSVYSGGAPSTDTQYFGPGTRLTVL.

The chain has TRBV5-1 and TRBJ2-2; TRBD2 might be the D (6 bases). Per the germline V gene, CDR1 is SGHRS and CDR2 is YFSETQ. Trimming left V 6 bases short and J 8 bases short, with 14 bases between. The CDR3 covers 13 residues. CDR3 in DNA: TGCGCCAGCAATCTGGAGGGTGTAGGGGAGCTGTTTTTT. Amino acid sequence: CASNLEGVGELFF.

This clone was recorded only once. The chain couples TRBV4-2 to TRBJ1-2, with 10 bases aligning to TRBD1. V was clipped by 0 bases and J by 4 bases; unmatched bases: 8. CDR3 length: 17 amino acids. Germline V CDR1 and CDR2: LGHNA, YNFKEQ. CDR3 amino acids: CASSQDPSGQGSYGYTF. CDR3 coding DNA: TGTGCCAGCAGCCAAGATCCCTCGGGACAGGGGAGCTATGGCTACACCTTC.

J is TRBJ2-2 and V is TRBV27; the D is unclear. Looked up from germline, CDR1 is MNHEY and CDR2 is SMNVEV (reference sequence). CDR3 length equals 14 residues. Trimming pared 2 bases from V and 9 bases from J, leaving 13 bases between. The CDR3 coding sequence is TGTGCCAGCAGTTTAGTTATAGAGGCCAGGGAGCTGTTTTTT. Translating it yields CASSLVIEARELFF.

This chain joins TRBV29-1 and TRBJ1-1, with 11 bases matching TRBD1. There are 16 residues in the CDR3. Germline V gene sequence: CDR1 SQVTM, CDR2 ANQGSEA. V shed 8 bases, J shed 4 bases, and the junction held 15 bases outside the gene matches. CDR3 residues: CSLGPGQGELSTEAFF. CDR3 sequence (DNA): TGCAGCTTAGGACCGGGACAGGGGGAGTTGTCCACTGAAGCTTTCTTT. The full variable domain, in which reference TRBV29-1 and TRBJ1-1 provide the parts outside the CDR3, is SAVISQKPSRDICQRGTSLTIQCQVDSQVTMMFWYRQQPGQSLTLIATANQGSEATYESGFVIDKFPISRPNLTFSTLTVSNMSPEDSSIYLCSLGPGQGELSTEAFFGQGTRLTVV.

This clone came up once. The CDR3 DNA sequence: TGTGCCAGTAGTATAGATCTGGGCACCACGTACGAGCAGTACTTC. Translating gives CASSIDLGTTYEQYF. The gene calls are TRBV19 and TRBJ2-7, with D unresolved. CDR3 length: 15 residues. V gave up 0 bases and J gave up 4 bases, with 13 bases separating them. Per the germline V gene, CDR1 is LNHDA and CDR2 is SQIVND (reference sequence). The full variable domain, its missing parts supplied by reference TRBV19 and TRBJ2-7, is DGGITQSPKYLFRKEGQNVTLSCEQNLNHDAMYWYRQDPGQGLRLIYYSQIVNDFQKGDIAEGYSVSREKKESFPLTVTSAQKNPTAFYLCASSIDLGTTYEQYFGPGTRLTVT.

The J gene is TRBJ2-2, the V gene TRBV7-9, with D possibly being TRBD1 (5 bases). This CDR3 contains 12 residues. Trimming removed 3 bases at V and 7 bases at J, with 6 bases between. The germline gives CDR1 SEHNR, CDR2 FQNEAQ (reference sequence). In nucleotides, the CDR3 is TGTGCCAGCAGCTTCAGGGACGGGGAGCTGTTTTTT. This codes for CASSFRDGELFF.

In its sample, this clone was seen once. The chain links TRBV7-2 to TRBJ2-1; TRBD2 matches 7 bases. The junction had 9 bases not matched to a gene; V was cut back by 4 bases and J by 3 bases. The CDR3 length is 16 residues. CDR1 SGHTA and CDR2 FQGNSA come from the germline V gene. CDR3 residues: CASSSPASGYYNEQFF. The CDR3, as DNA: TGTGCCAGCAGCTCCCCCGCTAGCGGTTACTACAATGAGCAGTTCTTC.

The V gene is TRBV5-1, the J gene TRBJ1-5, with 12 bases aligning to TRBD1. With V trimmed by 5 bases and J by 6 bases, 6 bases remained unmatched. The germline V gene encodes CDR1 SGHRS and CDR2 YFSETQ. The CDR3 totals 15 residues. The CDR3, as DNA: TGCGCCAGCAGACCCGGGACAGGGGGCAGTCAGCCCCAGCATTTT. This encodes CASRPGTGGSQPQHF. The whole variable domain, remainder taken from reference TRBV5-1 and TRBJ1-5, is KAGVTQTPRYLIKTRGQQVTLSCSPISGHRSVSWYQQTPGQGLQFLFEYFSETQRNKGNFPGRFSGRQFSNSRSEMNVSTLELGDSALYLCASRPGTGGSQPQHFGDGTRLSIL.

V is TRBV9 and J is TRBJ1-4, with 8 bases that match TRBD1. Germline V gives CDR1 SGDLS, CDR2 YYNGEE. This CDR3 is built from 15 residues. V lost 3 bases to trimming and J lost 6 bases; unmatched junction nucleotides: 7. The CDR3 loop is CASSASGGWDEKLFF. CDR3 bases: TGTGCCAGCAGCGCGTCAGGGGGCTGGGATGAAAAACTGTTTTTT.

Regarding this clone: Germline is not matched at one junction end, which may reflect a read error. The chain's CDR3 is CVSSQVIAGAQYF. In DNA form, the CDR3 reads TGTGTCAGCAGCCAAGTAATAGCCGGGGCGCAGTATTTT. The chain is built from TRBV14 and TRBJ2-3, with D maybe TRBD2 (5 bases). This CDR3 has 13 amino acids. Germline V lookup: CDR1 SGHDN, CDR2 FVKESK.

The V call is TRBV28, the J call TRBJ2-7, with TRBD1 identical over 8 bases. This CDR3 has 14 residues. Per the germline V gene, CDR1 is MDHEN and CDR2 is SYDVKM. V trimming: 6 bases; J trimming: 5 bases; junction bases outside the gene matches: 9. CDR3 sequence reads: CASRMDRDPHEQYV. In DNA, the CDR3 is TGTGCCAGCAGGATGGACAGGGACCCCCACGAGCAGTACGTC.

This chain uses TRBV6-1 with TRBJ2-7, with D unresolved. Trimming pared 1 base from V and 9 bases from J, leaving 16 bases between. This CDR3 is built from 14 residues. Per germline, CDR1 MNHNS and CDR2 SASEGT. This CDR3 is CASSEGWATRWQYF. The CDR3 coding sequence is TGTGCCAGCAGTGAAGGTTGGGCGACGAGATGGCAGTACTTC.

The CDR3 region has the DNA TGTGCCTGGAGTCCCAGGGGACCGAGCTATGGCTACACCTTC. Residues: CAWSPRGPSYGYTF. This chain joins TRBV30 and TRBJ1-2, with a possible D match to TRBD1 (6 bases). This CDR3 region has 14 residues. V was shortened by 2 bases and J by 4 bases, with 14 bases between the two germline ends. Germline V gives CDR1 GTSNPN, CDR2 SVGIG (reference sequence).

V usage is TRBV19 and J usage is TRBJ1-2, with D unresolved. Trimming took off 7 bases at V and 2 bases at J, with 11 bases between the two ends. CDR1 and CDR2 from the germline V gene are LNHDA and SQIVND (reference sequence). There are 13 residues in the CDR3. The CDR3 DNA is TGTGCCAGTACCCTTCGGGAAAACTATGGCTACACCTTC. It is translated as CASTLRENYGYTF.